What follows describes a single T cell receptor (beta chain). With V trimmed by 0 bases and J by 4 bases, 5 bases remained unmatched. Germline lookup yields CDR1 SGHRS and CDR2 YFSETQ. This CDR3 comprises 16 residues. This entry comes from a study of blood T cell repertoires in COVID-19. The overall study: Whether acute or convalescent, the COVID-19 samples came from the United States, Italy and Spain. The analysed material was cDNA or gDNA that came from T cells, B-cell-depleted T cells, or PBMCs.

Original data processing: Researchers report that nucleated cell counts were estimated from reference gene primer amplification. Here immunoSEQ multiplex PCR was the method, and the copy in TCRdb shows in-frame clones only, minus some. V and J calls and clone size follow that table, whereas D and trimming were derived from the DNA. Here the sample spans some 120,000 clones, around 89% being singletons. The sequence came from a man aged 45-60 years with acute or convalescent COVID-19. This chain uses TRBV5-1 with TRBJ2-3, with 10 bases matching TRBD2. The sample taken for sequencing was peripheral blood. CDR3 DNA sequence: TGCGCCAGCAGCTTGGGCAGCGGGAGGGCCTCAGATACGCAGTATTTT. Its protein product is CASSLGSGRASDTQYF.